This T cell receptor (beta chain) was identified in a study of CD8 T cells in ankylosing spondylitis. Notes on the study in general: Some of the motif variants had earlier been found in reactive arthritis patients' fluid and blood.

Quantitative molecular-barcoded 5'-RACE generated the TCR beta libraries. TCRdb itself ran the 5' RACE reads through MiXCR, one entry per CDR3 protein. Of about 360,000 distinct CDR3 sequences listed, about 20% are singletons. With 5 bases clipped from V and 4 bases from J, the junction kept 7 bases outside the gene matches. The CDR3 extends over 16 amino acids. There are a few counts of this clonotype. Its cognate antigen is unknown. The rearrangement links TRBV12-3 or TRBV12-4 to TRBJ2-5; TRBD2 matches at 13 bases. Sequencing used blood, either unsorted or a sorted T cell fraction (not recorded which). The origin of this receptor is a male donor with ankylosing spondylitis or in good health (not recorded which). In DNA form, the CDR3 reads TGTGCCAGCAGTCCGATACTAGCGGGGGGGCGAGAGACCCAGTACTTC. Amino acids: CASSPILAGGRETQYF.